This entry lists 5 T cell receptor beta chains sequenced from one sample in a study of T-cell memory formation after mild COVID-19. TCRdb itself ran the 5' RACE reads through MiXCR, one entry per CDR3 protein. The sample contains around 50,000 distinct CDR3 sequences, roughly an eighth of which appear only once. Sequences were obtained from PBMCs or a T cell subset sorted from them (not recorded which). These receptors were collected from a young man who had mild COVID-19 (a few samples of this study predate the infection). Cell type and time point are not known.

This clonotype was seen a handful of times. The chain joins TRBV19 to TRBJ1-6; 10 nucleotides align to TRBD1. This CDR3 has 14 residues. V shed 11 bases, J shed 12 bases, and the junction held 13 bases outside the gene matches. Germline CDR1 LNHDA, CDR2 SQIVND (reference sequence). DNA of the CDR3: TGTGCCGGACGCGTGGGACAGGGGACTGGACCCCTCCACTTT. This sequence encodes CAGRVGQGTGPLHF.

The gene calls are TRBV6-4 and TRBJ2-3; D may be TRBD1 or TRBD2 (5 bases each). This CDR3 is built from 14 residues. Germline V gene data show CDR1 as MRHNA and CDR2 as SNTAGT. Deletions cut 4 bases from V and 5 bases from J, with 13 bases between. CDR3 sequence (DNA): TGTGCCAGCAGTGCAAACGGGGCAAGAGATACGCAGTATTTT. Its translation: CASSANGARDTQYF.

The chain combines TRBV9 with TRBJ1-1; no firm D call. With 2 bases removed from V and 1 base from J, the gap between germline ends came to 6 bases. The CDR3 covers 13 residues. The germline gives CDR1 SGDLS, CDR2 YYNGEE. CDR3 nucleotide sequence: TGTGCCAGCAGCGTCTGGACGAACACTGAAGCTTTCTTT. Amino acids: CASSVWTNTEAFF.

In this sample, this clonotype turned up a few times. The chain uses TRBV9 and TRBJ1-1; D unclear. V was clipped by 2 bases and J by 1 base, with 12 bases between them. Per the germline V gene, CDR1 is SGDLS and CDR2 is YYNGEE. This CDR3 has 15 amino acids. CDR3 region: CASSVDSIWNTEAFF. DNA of the CDR3: TGTGCCAGCAGCGTTGATTCCATTTGGAACACTGAAGCTTTCTTT.

This clonotype was found a few times. The rearrangement uses TRBV5-4 and TRBJ1-1; weak D call: TRBD1 (6 bases). CDR3 length equals 14 residues. With 2 bases removed from V and 3 bases from J, the gap between germline ends came to 11 bases. Germline CDR1 and CDR2: SGHNT and YYREEE (reference sequence). CDR3 DNA sequence: TGTGCCAGCAGCTTTGGGGGCAGTGACACTGAAGCTTTCTTT. This encodes CASSFGGSDTEAFF.